This T cell receptor (beta chain) was captured by sequencing in a study of blood T cells in healthy people across ages. Sample-barcoded 5' priming and a J-beta primer mix drove a second PCR of about 6 to 12 cycles. From the 5' RACE reads, TCRdb called clonotypes with MiXCR, one entry per CDR3 protein. The table has under 2 million distinct CDR3 sequences, about 35% seen once; the top ten hold 11%. Trimming pared 4 bases from V and 6 bases from J, leaving 24 bases between. The germline V gene encodes CDR1 SGHDN and CDR2 FVKESK. This CDR3 spans 17 amino acids. General study findings and limits: Long-lived donors carried more naive CD4+ cells and greater diversity than aged donors. Any conclusive comparison of naive versus antigen-experienced cells was prevented by using unsorted PBMCs. Naive T cell percentage showed a strong correlation with the diversity of TCR beta.

A note on this clonotype: Its matching antigen is unknown.

The TCR originated in a woman aged 25 to 45 in good health. The rearrangement joins TRBV14 to TRBJ1-1, with unresolved D. The specimen was blood. DNA for the CDR3: TGTGCCAGCAGCCGAGCCACGGGCCTCTGGGAGAGGGCTGAAGCTTTCTTT. It yields the protein CASSRATGLWERAEAFF.